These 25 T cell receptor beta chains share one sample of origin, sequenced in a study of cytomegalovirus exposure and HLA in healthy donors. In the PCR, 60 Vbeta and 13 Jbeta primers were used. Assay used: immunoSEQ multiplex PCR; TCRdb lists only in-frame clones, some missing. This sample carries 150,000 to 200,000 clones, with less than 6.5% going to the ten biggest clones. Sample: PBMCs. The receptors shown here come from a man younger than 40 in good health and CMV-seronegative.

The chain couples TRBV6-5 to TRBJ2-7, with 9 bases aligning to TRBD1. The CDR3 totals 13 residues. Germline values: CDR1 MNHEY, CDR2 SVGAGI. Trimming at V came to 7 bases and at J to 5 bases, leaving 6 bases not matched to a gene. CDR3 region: CASTKQGANEQYF. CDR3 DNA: TGTGCCAGCACCAAACAGGGGGCCAACGAGCAGTACTTC.

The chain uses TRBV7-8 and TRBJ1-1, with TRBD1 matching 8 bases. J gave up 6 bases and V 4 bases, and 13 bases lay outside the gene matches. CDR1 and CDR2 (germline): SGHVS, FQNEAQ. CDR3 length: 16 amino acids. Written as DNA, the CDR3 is TGTGCCAGCAGCTCCGGGACAGGAGGTCTAGGAGCTGAAGCTTTCTTT. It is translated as CASSSGTGGLGAEAFF.

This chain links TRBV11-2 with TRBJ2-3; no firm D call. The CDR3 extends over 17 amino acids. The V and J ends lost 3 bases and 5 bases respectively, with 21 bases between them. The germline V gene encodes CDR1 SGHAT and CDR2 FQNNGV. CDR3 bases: TGTGCCAGCAGCTTTAAAGGCCAGGCCCTTCGAAGAGATACGCAGTATTTT. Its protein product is CASSFKGQALRRDTQYF.

The CDR3: CAWSNGQANNQPQHF. CDR3 bases: TGTGCCTGGAGTAATGGGCAAGCCAACAATCAGCCCCAGCATTTT. The chain links TRBV30 to TRBJ1-5; D remains unclear. The length of the CDR3 is 15 residues. V was shortened by 2 bases and J by 3 bases, with 14 bases between the two germline ends. CDR1 is GTSNPN, CDR2 SVGIG, per germline (reference sequence).

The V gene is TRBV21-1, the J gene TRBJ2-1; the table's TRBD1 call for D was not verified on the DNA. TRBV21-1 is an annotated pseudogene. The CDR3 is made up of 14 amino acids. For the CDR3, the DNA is TGTGCCAGCAGCCCGGGACAGGGGTGGAATGAGCAGTTCTTC. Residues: CASSPGQGWNEQFF.

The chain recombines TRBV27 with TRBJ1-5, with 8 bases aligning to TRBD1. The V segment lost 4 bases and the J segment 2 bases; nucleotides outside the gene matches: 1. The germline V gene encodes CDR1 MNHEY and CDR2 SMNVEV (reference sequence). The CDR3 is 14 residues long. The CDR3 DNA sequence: TGTGCCAGCAGTTCGGGACAGGGCAATCAGCCCCAGCATTTT. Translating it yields CASSSGQGNQPQHF.

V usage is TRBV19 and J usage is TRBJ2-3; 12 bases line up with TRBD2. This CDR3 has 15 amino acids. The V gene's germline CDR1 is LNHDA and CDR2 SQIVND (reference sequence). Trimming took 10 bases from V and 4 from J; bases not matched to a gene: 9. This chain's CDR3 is CATRGLAGGSDTQYF. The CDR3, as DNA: TGTGCCACAAGGGGGCTAGCGGGGGGGTCAGATACGCAGTATTTT.

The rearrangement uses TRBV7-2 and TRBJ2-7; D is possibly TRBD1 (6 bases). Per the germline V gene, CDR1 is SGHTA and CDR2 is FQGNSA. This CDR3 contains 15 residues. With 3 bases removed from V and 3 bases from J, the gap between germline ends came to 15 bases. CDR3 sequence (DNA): TGTGCCAGCAGCTTGGTCGCCGGGACACTCTACGAGCAGTACTTC. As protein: CASSLVAGTLYEQYF.

For the CDR3, the DNA is TGCGCCGGATCCGGGACAGGATCCAGCACAGATACGCAGTATTTT. Encoded protein: CAGSGTGSSTDTQYF. The chain links TRBV5-1 to TRBJ2-3; 8 nucleotides agree with TRBD1. Germline V gene data show CDR1 as SGHRS and CDR2 as YFSETQ. This CDR3 has 15 amino acids. The V segment lost 10 bases and the J segment 0 bases; nucleotides outside the gene matches: 10.

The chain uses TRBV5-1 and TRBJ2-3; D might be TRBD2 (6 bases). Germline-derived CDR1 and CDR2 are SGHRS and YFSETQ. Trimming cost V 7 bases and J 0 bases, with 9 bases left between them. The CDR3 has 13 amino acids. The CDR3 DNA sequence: TGCGCCAGCGGGAGCGGGAGCACAGATACGCAGTATTTT. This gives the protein CASGSGSTDTQYF.

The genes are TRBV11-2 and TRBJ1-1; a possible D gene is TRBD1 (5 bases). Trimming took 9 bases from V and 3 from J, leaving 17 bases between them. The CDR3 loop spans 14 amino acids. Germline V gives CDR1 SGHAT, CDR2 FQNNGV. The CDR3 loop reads CASRDFPRDTEAFF. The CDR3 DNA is TGTGCCAGTCGGGACTTCCCGAGGGACACTGAAGCTTTCTTT. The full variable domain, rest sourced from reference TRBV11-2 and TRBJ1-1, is EAGVAQSPRYKIIEKRQSVAFWCNPISGHATLYWYQQILGQGPKLLIQFQNNGVVDDSQLPKDRFSAERLKGVDSTLKIQPAKLEDSAVYLCASRDFPRDTEAFFGQGTRLTVV.

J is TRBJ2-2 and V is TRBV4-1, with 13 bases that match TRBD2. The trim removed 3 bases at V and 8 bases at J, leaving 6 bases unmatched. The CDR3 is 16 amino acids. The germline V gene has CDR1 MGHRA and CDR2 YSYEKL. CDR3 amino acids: CASSQGLAGYRGELFF. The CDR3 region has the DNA TGCGCCAGCAGCCAGGGACTAGCGGGATATCGGGGGGAGCTGTTTTTT.

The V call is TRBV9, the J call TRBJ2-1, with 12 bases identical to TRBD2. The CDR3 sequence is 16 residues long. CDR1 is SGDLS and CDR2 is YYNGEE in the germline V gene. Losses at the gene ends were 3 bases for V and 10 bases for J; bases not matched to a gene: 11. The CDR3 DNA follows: TGTGCCAGCAGCGAGCGACTAGCGGGGGATCTTAGGGAGCAGTTCTTC. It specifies CASSERLAGDLREQFF.

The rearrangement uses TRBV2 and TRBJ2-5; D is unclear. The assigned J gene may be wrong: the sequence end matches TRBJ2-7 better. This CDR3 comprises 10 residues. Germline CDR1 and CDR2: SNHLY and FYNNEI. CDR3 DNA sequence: TGTGCCAGCAGTACCTACGAGCAGTACTTC. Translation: CASSTYEQYF.

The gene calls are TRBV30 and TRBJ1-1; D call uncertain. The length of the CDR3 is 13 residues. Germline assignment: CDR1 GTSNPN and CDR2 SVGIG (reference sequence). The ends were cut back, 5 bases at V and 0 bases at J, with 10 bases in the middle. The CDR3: CAWRRGLNTEAFF. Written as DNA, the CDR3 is TGTGCCTGGCGCAGAGGTTTGAACACTGAAGCTTTCTTT.

The CDR3 sequence: CASSIEDSTYEQYF. The DNA of the CDR3 is TGTGCCAGTAGTATAGAGGACAGCACCTACGAGCAGTACTTC. The V call is TRBV19, the J call TRBJ2-7, with a possible D match to TRBD1 (6 bases). The length of the CDR3 is 14 residues. Trimming removed 0 bases at V and 2 bases at J, with 8 bases between. Germline CDR1 and CDR2: LNHDA and SQIVND (reference sequence).

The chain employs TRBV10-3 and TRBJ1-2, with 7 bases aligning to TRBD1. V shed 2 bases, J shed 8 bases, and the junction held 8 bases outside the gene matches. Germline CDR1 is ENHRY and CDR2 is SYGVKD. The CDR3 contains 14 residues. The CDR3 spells CAISEGTVLFGYTF. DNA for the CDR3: TGTGCCATCAGTGAGGGGACAGTTTTGTTCGGCTACACCTTC.

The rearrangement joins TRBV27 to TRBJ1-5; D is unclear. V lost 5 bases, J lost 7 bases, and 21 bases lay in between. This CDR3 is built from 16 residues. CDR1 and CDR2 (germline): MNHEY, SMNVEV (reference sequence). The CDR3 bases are TGTGCCAGCAGTCCGGCCGGGTCCCCCCAATGGCAGCCCCAGCATTTT. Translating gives CASSPAGSPQWQPQHF.

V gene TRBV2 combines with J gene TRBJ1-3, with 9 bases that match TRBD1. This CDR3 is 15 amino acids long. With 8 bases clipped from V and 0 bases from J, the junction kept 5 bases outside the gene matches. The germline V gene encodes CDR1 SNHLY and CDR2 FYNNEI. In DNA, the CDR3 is TGTGCCAGCGGATTGGGACAGGGCTCTGGAAACACCATATATTTT. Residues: CASGLGQGSGNTIYF. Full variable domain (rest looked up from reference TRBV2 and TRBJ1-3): EPEVTQTPSHQVTQMGQEVILRCVPISNHLYFYWYRQILGQKVEFLVSFYNNEISEKSEIFDDQFSVERPDGSNFTLKIRSTKLEDSAMYFCASGLGQGSGNTIYFGEGSWLTVV.

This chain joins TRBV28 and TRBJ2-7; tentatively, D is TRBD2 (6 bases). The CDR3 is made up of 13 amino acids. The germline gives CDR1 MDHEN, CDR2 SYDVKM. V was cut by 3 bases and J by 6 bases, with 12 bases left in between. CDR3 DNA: TGTGCCAGCAGTTTTTCTGGCGGGACCGAGCAGTACTTC. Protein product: CASSFSGGTEQYF.

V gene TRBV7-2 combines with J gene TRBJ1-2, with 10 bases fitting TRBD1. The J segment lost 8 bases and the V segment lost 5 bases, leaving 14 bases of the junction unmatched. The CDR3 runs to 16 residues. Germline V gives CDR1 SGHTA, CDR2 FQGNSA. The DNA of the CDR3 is TGTGCCAGCAGCCGAACCCTAGGGACAGGGGCCTCGGGCTACACCTTC. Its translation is CASSRTLGTGASGYTF.

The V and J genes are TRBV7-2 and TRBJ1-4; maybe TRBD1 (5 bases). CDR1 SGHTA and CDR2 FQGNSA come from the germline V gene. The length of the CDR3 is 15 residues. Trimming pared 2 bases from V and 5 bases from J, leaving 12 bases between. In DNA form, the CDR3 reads TGTGCCAGCAGCTTATTTCCCAGGGAAAATGAAAAACTGTTTTTT. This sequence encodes CASSLFPRENEKLFF.

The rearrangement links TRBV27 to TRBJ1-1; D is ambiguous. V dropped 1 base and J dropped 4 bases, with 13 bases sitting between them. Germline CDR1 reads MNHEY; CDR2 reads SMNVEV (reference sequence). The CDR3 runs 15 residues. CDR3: CASSLFSGVGTEAFF. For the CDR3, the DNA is TGTGCCAGCAGTTTATTTTCCGGGGTAGGCACTGAAGCTTTCTTT.

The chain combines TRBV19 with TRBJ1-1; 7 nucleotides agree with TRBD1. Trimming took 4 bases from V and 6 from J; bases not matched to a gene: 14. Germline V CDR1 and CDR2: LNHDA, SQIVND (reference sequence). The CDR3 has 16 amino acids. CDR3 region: CASSKQGLPSIAEAFF. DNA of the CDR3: TGTGCCAGTAGTAAACAGGGGCTGCCGTCGATCGCTGAAGCTTTCTTT.

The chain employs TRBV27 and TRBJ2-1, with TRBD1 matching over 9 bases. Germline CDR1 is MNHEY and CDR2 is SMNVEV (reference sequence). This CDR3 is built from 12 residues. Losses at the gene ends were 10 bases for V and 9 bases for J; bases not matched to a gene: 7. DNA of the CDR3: TGTGCCACCCAACAGGGGGCGAGTGAGCAGTTCTTC. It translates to CATQQGASEQFF.